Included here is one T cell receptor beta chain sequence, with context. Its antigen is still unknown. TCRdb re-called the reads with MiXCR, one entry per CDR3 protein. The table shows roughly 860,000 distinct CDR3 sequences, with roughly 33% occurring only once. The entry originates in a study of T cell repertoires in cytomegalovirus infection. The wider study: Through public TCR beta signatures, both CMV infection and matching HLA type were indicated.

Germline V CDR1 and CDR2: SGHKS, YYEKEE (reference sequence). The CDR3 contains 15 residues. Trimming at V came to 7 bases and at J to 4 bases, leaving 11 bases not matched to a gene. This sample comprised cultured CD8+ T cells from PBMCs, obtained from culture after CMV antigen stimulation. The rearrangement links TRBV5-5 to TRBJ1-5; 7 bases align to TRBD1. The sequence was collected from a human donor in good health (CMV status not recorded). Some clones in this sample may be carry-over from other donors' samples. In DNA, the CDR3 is TGTGCCAGCGGAGACAGGGCGGGGGGGAATCAGCCCCAGCATTTT. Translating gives CASGDRAGGNQPQHF.